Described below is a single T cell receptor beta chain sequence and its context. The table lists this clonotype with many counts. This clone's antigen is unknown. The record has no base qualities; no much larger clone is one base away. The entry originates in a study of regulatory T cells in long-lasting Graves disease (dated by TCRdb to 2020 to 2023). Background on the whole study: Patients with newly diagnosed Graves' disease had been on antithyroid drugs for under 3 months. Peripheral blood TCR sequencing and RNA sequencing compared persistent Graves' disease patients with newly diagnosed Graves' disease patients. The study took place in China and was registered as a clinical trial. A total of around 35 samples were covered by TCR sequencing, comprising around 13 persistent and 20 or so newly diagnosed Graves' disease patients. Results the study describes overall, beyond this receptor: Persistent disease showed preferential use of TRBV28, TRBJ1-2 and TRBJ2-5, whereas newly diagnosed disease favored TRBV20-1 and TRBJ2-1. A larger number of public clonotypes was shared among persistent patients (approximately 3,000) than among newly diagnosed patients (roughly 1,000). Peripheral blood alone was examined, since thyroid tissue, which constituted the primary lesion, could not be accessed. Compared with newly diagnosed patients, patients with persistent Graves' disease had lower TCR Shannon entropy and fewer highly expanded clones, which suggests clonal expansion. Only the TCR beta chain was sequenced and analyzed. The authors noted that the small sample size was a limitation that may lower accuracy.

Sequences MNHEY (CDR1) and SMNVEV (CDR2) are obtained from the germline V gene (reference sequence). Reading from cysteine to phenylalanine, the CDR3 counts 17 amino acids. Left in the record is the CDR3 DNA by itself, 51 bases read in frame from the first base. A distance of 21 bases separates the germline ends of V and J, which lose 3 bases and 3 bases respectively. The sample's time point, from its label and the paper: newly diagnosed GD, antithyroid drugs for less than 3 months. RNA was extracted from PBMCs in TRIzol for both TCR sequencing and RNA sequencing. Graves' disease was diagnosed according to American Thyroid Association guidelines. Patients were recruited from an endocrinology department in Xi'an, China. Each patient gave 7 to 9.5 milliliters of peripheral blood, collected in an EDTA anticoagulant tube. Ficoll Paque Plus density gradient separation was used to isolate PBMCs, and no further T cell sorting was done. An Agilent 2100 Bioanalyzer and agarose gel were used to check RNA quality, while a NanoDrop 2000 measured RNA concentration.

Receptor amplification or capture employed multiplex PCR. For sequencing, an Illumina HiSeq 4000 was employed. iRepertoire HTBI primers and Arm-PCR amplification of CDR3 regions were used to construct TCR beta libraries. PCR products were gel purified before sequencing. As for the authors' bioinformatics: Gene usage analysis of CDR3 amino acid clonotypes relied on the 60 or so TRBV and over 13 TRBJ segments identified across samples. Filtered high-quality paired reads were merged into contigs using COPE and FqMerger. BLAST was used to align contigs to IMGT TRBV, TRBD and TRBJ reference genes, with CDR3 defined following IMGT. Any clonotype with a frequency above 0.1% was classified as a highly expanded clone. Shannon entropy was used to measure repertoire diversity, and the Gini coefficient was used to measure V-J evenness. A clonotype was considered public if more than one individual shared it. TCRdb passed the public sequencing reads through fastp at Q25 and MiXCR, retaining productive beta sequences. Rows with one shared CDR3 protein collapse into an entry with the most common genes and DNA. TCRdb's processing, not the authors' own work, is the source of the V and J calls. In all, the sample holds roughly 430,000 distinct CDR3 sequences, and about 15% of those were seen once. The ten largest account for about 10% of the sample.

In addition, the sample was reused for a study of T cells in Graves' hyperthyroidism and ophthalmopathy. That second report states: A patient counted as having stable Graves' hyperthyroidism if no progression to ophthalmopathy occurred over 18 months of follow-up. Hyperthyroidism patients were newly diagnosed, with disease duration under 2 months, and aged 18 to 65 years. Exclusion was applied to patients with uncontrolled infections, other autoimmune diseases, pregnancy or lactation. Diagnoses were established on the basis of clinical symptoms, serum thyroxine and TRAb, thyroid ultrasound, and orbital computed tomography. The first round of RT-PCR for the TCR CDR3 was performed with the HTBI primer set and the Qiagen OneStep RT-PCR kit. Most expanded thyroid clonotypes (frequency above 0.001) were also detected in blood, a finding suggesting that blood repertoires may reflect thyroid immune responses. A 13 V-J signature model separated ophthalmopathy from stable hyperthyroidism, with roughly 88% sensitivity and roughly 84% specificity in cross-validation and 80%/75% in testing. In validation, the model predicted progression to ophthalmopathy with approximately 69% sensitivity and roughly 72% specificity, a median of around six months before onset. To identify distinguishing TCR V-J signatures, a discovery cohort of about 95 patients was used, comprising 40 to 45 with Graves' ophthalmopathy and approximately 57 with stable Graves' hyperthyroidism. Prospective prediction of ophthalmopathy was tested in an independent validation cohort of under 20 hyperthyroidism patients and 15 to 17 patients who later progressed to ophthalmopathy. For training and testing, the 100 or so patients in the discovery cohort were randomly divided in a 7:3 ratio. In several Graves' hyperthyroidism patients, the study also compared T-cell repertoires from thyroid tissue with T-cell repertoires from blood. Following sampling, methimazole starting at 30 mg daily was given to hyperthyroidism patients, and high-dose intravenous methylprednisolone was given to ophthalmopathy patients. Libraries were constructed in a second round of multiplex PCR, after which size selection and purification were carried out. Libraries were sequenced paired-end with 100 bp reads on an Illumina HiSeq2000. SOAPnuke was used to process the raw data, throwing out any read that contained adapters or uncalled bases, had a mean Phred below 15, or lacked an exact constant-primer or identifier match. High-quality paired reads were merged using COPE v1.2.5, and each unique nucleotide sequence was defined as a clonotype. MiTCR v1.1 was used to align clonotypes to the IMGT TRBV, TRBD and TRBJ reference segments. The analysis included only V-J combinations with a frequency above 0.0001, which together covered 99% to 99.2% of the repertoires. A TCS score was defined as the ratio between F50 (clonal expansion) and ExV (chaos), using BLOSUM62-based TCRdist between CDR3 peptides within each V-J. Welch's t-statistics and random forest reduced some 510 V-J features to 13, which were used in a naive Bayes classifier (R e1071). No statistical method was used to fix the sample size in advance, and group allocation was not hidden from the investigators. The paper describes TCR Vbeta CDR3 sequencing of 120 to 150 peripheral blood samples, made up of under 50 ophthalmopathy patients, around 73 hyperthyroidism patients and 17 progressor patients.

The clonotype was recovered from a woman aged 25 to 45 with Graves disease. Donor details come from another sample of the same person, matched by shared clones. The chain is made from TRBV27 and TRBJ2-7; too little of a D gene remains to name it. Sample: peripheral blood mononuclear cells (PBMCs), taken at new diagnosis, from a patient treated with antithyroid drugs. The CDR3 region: CASSLTVPLSGYYEQYF. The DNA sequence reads TGTGCCAGCAGTTTGACGGTCCCTCTGAGTGGATACTACGAGCAGTACTTC.